Listed here are 25 T cell receptor beta chains from one sample, sequenced in a study of T cell responses to AZD1222 COVID-19 vaccine. Assay: immunoSEQ multiplex PCR; the TCRdb copy retains only in-frame clones and omits some. The data show roughly 100,000 clones, roughly 88% seen once. The source material was peripheral blood, sampled on day 0 of AZD1222 vaccination. The receptor set was obtained from an adult in good health.

The chain is built from TRBV15 and TRBJ2-5; 7 nucleotides match TRBD2. The CDR3 spans 15 residues. Per the germline V gene, CDR1 is LNHNV and CDR2 is YYDKDF (reference sequence). V lost 0 bases, J lost 1 base, and 2 bases stayed unmatched. The CDR3 protein is CATSRDSSGQETQYF. The CDR3 DNA reads as TGTGCCACCAGCAGAGATTCTAGCGGCCAAGAGACCCAGTACTTC.

V usage is TRBV27 and J usage is TRBJ1-5; perhaps TRBD1 as D (6 bases). The germline CDR1 and CDR2 sequences are MNHEY and SMNVEV (reference sequence). Trimming took 5 bases from V and 2 from J, leaving 19 bases between them. The CDR3 covers 17 residues. CDR3 region: CASSARTVLGGNQPQHF. As DNA, the CDR3 is TGTGCCAGCAGTGCGAGGACAGTCCTCGGGGGCAATCAGCCCCAGCATTTT.

The rearrangement links TRBV19 to TRBJ1-3, with D tentatively TRBD1 (6 bases). Germline CDR1 reads LNHDA; CDR2 reads SQIVND (reference sequence). This CDR3 contains 14 residues. Trimming took 5 bases from V and 3 from J, leaving 11 bases between them. In DNA form, the CDR3 reads TGTGCCAGTAGTGGCACAGGGTTTGGAAACACCATATATTTT. As protein: CASSGTGFGNTIYF.

The rearrangement links TRBV2 to TRBJ1-6; D might be TRBD1 (6 bases). CDR3 length equals 12 residues. CDR1 is SNHLY, CDR2 FYNNEI, per germline. This CDR3 is CASLGGISPLHF. The DNA of the CDR3 is TGTGCATCCCTCGGGGGCATATCACCCCTCCACTTT.

Regarding this clone: Different DNA sequences within this sample yield the same CDR3. This sequence joins TRBV18 and TRBJ2-7; weak D call: TRBD2 (5 bases). The CDR3 consists of 12 residues. Germline lookup yields CDR1 KGHSH and CDR2 LQKENI. Trimming pared 3 bases from V and 3 bases from J, leaving 6 bases between. The CDR3: CASSPGLYEQYF. The CDR3 nucleotides read TGTGCCAGCTCACCCGGACTCTACGAGCAGTACTTC.

The V call is TRBV14, the J call TRBJ1-1; D not resolved. CDR3 length equals 14 residues. The V end was cut by 5 bases, the J end by 0 bases, with 10 bases between. CDR1 is SGHDN and CDR2 is FVKESK in the germline V gene. The CDR3: CASSSAGMNTEAFF. The CDR3 bases are TGTGCCAGCAGCTCTGCGGGCATGAACACTGAAGCTTTCTTT.

The chain has TRBV5-6 and TRBJ1-1; 7 bases agree with TRBD1. Unmatched junction bases numbered 5, after V lost 3 bases and J lost 6 bases. Looked up from germline, CDR1 is SGHDT and CDR2 is YYEEEE. The CDR3 is made up of 13 amino acids. DNA for the CDR3: TGTGCCAGCAGCTCCTTGACAGGGCCTGAAGCTTTCTTT. Protein sequence: CASSSLTGPEAFF. Looking up the rest from reference TRBV5-6 and TRBJ1-1 gives the full variable domain: DAGVTQSPTHLIKTRGQQVTLRCSPKSGHDTVSWYQQALGQGPQFIFQYYEEEERQRGNFPDRFSGHQFPNYSSELNVNALLLGDSALYLCASSSLTGPEAFFGQGTRLTVV.

The chain uses TRBV5-7 and TRBJ2-5, with TRBD2 matching over 8 bases. TRBV5-7 is labeled an ORF, and its function is uncertain. The CDR3 has 16 residues. J lost 2 bases, V lost 0 bases, and 6 bases had no gene match. The CDR3 DNA is TGTGCCAGCAGCTTGGAGATAGCGGGGAGTCAAGAGACCCAGTACTTC. It encodes CASSLEIAGSQETQYF.

This chain connects TRBV6-5 to TRBJ1-2; a weak D match, TRBD1 (5 bases). CDR1 is MNHEY and CDR2 is SVGAGI in the germline V gene. The V and J ends lost 6 bases and 4 bases respectively, with 12 bases between them. The CDR3 contains 13 residues. This chain's CDR3 is CASRAQEVYGYTF. As DNA, the CDR3 is TGTGCCAGCAGGGCACAGGAGGTCTATGGCTACACCTTC.

This chain connects TRBV6-5 to TRBJ1-1; no clear D. This CDR3 region has 13 residues. The ends were cut back, 6 bases at V and 6 bases at J, with 14 bases in the middle. The germline V gene has CDR1 MNHEY and CDR2 SVGAGI. CDR3 nucleotide sequence: TGTGCCAGCAGCTCCCGTGGAATGGCTGAAGCTTTCTTT. It codes for CASSSRGMAEAFF.

This chain connects TRBV29-1 to TRBJ2-7, with TRBD2 as a possible D gene (5 bases). Germline loops: CDR1 SQVTM, CDR2 ANQGSEA. The V end was cut by 4 bases, the J end by 7 bases, with 14 bases between. The CDR3 length is 12 residues. In DNA, the CDR3 is TGCAGCGTTGGTGCCGTTCGGGGAGAGCAGTACTTC. This sequence encodes CSVGAVRGEQYF.

The chain couples TRBV5-1 to TRBJ1-3; no clear D. The V gene's germline CDR1 is SGHRS and CDR2 YFSETQ. CDR3 length: 13 amino acids. Trimming cost V 4 bases and J 0 bases, with 5 bases left between them. DNA of the CDR3: TGCGCCAGCAGCCTAAGCTCTGGAAACACCATATATTTT. Translated, it gives CASSLSSGNTIYF. Combining the CDR3 with reference TRBV5-1 and TRBJ1-3 gives the whole variable domain KAGVTQTPRYLIKTRGQQVTLSCSPISGHRSVSWYQQTPGQGLQFLFEYFSETQRNKGNFPGRFSGRQFSNSRSEMNVSTLELGDSALYLCASSLSSGNTIYFGEGSWLTVV.

This sequence joins TRBV11-2 and TRBJ2-7, with D tentatively TRBD2 (6 bases). The germline V and J ends were trimmed by 6 bases and 3 bases, with 18 bases remaining between them. This CDR3 has 15 residues. Germline V gives CDR1 SGHAT, CDR2 FQNNGV. CDR3 loop: CASSPSTSRYYEQYF. For the CDR3, the DNA is TGTGCCAGCAGTCCGTCGACTAGTCGCTACTACGAGCAGTACTTC. Based on the CDR3 plus reference TRBV11-2 and TRBJ2-7, the full variable domain is EAGVAQSPRYKIIEKRQSVAFWCNPISGHATLYWYQQILGQGPKLLIQFQNNGVVDDSQLPKDRFSAERLKGVDSTLKIQPAKLEDSAVYLCASSPSTSRYYEQYFGPGTRLTVT.

The chain carries TRBV28 and TRBJ1-5, with TRBD1 matching over 7 bases. The germline V gene has CDR1 MDHEN and CDR2 SYDVKM. J gave up 2 bases and V 6 bases, and 7 bases lay outside the gene matches. The length of the CDR3 is 15 residues. The CDR3 DNA is TGTGCCAGCAGGTCTAGCGACAGGGGCAATCAGCCCCAGCATTTT. Protein product: CASRSSDRGNQPQHF.

V and J are TRBV27 and TRBJ2-2; no reliable D call. The germline V gene encodes CDR1 MNHEY and CDR2 SMNVEV (reference sequence). Trimming stripped 3 bases from V and 7 bases from J, with 9 bases between. The CDR3 extends over 13 amino acids. The CDR3 sequence is CASSFQAFGELFF. CDR3 nucleotide sequence: TGTGCCAGCAGTTTTCAAGCGTTCGGGGAGCTGTTTTTT.

The chain is built from TRBV6-1 and TRBJ1-4, with D tentatively TRBD1 (5 bases). The CDR3 extends over 15 amino acids. V gave up 3 bases and J gave up 7 bases, with 15 bases separating them. In germline, CDR1 is MNHNS, CDR2 SASEGT. CDR3 in DNA: TGTGCCAGCAGTGACAGGGCGGAGGTCGGTGAAAAACTGTTTTTT. It codes for CASSDRAEVGEKLFF.

This chain links TRBV28 with TRBJ1-1; 8 bases line up with TRBD1. Germline V gene data show CDR1 as MDHEN and CDR2 as SYDVKM. The CDR3 runs 16 residues. The V segment lost 2 bases and the J segment 7 bases; nucleotides outside the gene matches: 12. The CDR3 bases are TGTGCCAGCAGTTTAGGGGGCAGGGGGCGCATCAGTGAAGCTTTCTTT. Protein sequence: CASSLGGRGRISEAFF.

This chain connects TRBV15 to TRBJ1-4; no clear D gene. Trimming removed 5 bases from V and 6 bases from J, with 13 bases in between. This CDR3 has 14 residues. Looked up from germline, CDR1 is LNHNV and CDR2 is YYDKDF (reference sequence). This CDR3 reads CATSPRRPYEKLFF. The CDR3 bases are TGTGCCACCAGCCCCCGCCGTCCGTATGAAAAACTGTTTTTT. The full variable domain, with the rest looked up from reference TRBV15 and TRBJ1-4, is DAMVIQNPRYQVTQFGKPVTLSCSQTLNHNVMYWYQQKSSQAPKLLFHYYDKDFNNEADTPDNFQSRRPNTSFCFLDIRSPGLGDTAMYLCATSPRRPYEKLFFGSGTQLSVL.

This clone was counted once. The rearrangement uses TRBV12-3 or TRBV12-4 and TRBJ2-3, with unresolved D. The CDR3 sequence is 10 residues long. V was trimmed by 1 base and J by 7 bases, leaving 0 bases between them. The CDR3 sequence: CASSLDTQYF. The CDR3 DNA sequence: TGTGCCAGCAGTTTAGATACGCAGTATTTT.

The chain uses TRBV7-2 and TRBJ2-2, with 12 bases that match TRBD1. CDR1 and CDR2 from the germline V gene are SGHTA and FQGNSA. The V segment lost 4 bases and the J segment 6 bases; nucleotides outside the gene matches: 6. This CDR3 is built from 16 residues. CDR3: CASSSQGQGASGELFF. In DNA, the CDR3 is TGTGCCAGCAGCTCGCAGGGACAGGGGGCATCCGGGGAGCTGTTTTTT.

The chain links TRBV5-1 to TRBJ2-3; 9 bases align to TRBD2. The germline V gene encodes CDR1 SGHRS and CDR2 YFSETQ. The CDR3 length is 16 residues. With V trimmed by 5 bases and J by 7 bases, 14 bases remained unmatched. The CDR3 reads CASSRMAGGRANTQYF. DNA for the CDR3: TGCGCCAGCAGTCGGATGGCGGGGGGGCGAGCGAATACGCAGTATTTT.

This clone was seen only a few times. This chain links TRBV5-4 with TRBJ2-2; 9 bases line up with TRBD2. Trimming removed 0 bases from V and 5 bases from J; junction bases left unmatched: 5. Germline V gives CDR1 SGHNT, CDR2 YYREEE (reference sequence). This CDR3 is built from 16 residues. The CDR3 nucleotides read TGTGCCAGCAGCTTGGAACTAGCGGGCCCAACCGGGGAGCTGTTTTTT. Translated: CASSLELAGPTGELFF.

For the CDR3, the DNA is TGTGCCAGTATGCGGAGGGGGCAAAGCAATCAGCCCCAGCATTTT. Encoded protein: CASMRRGQSNQPQHF. The rearrangement links TRBV19 to TRBJ1-5; 7 positions match TRBD1. Germline V gene data show CDR1 as LNHDA and CDR2 as SQIVND (reference sequence). The CDR3 is 15 residues long. The ends lost 7 bases at V and 1 base at J; junction bases unmatched: 7.

This sequence joins TRBV10-3 and TRBJ1-5; the D gene is possibly TRBD1 (5 bases). The CDR3 is made up of 15 amino acids. With 5 bases removed from V and 2 bases from J, the gap between germline ends came to 13 bases. Germline CDR1 ENHRY, CDR2 SYGVKD. CDR3 coding DNA: TGTGCCATCAGTCCCCAGGGTTTAGGCAATCAGCCCCAGCATTTT. Translated, it gives CAISPQGLGNQPQHF.

As to this clone: This sample includes further DNA sequences coding for the same CDR3. V usage is TRBV5-1 and J usage is TRBJ2-7, with D unclear. V lost 0 bases and J lost 4, with 5 bases in between. The CDR3 totals 12 residues. Germline V gene lookup returns CDR1 SGHRS and CDR2 YFSETQ. The chain's CDR3 is CASSLVGYEQYF. The CDR3 nucleotides read TGCGCCAGCAGCTTGGTGGGGTACGAGCAGTACTTC.